These 17 T cell receptor beta chains originate from one sample sequenced in a study of cytomegalovirus exposure and HLA in healthy donors. 60 Vbeta and 13 Jbeta primers were used in PCR. Method: immunoSEQ multiplex PCR; TCRdb's copy keeps in-frame clones and lacks some. There are around 300,000 clones in the sample; approximately 84% occur only once, and 2% to 2.5% lies in the top ten. Sequencing was carried out using PBMCs. The source of these receptors is a woman aged 40 to 50 in good health and CMV-seropositive.

V is TRBV7-2 and J is TRBJ1-6, with D perhaps matching TRBD1 (5 bases). Per germline, CDR1 SGHTA and CDR2 FQGNSA. The CDR3 spans 15 residues. V was pared by 5 bases and J by 2 bases, with 10 bases between. DNA of the CDR3: TGTGCCAGCAGCCCCCAGGGAACCTATAATTCACCCCTCCACTTT. Translating gives CASSPQGTYNSPLHF.

The CDR3 DNA sequence: TGCAGCGTTGACGAGGGAATAGCGGGGGCTTACAATGAGCAGTTCTTC. It is translated as CSVDEGIAGAYNEQFF. The chain employs TRBV29-1 and TRBJ2-1; TRBD2 matches 9 bases. This CDR3 spans 16 amino acids. Germline-derived CDR1 and CDR2 are SQVTM and ANQGSEA. Unmatched junction bases numbered 10, after V lost 3 bases and J lost 4 bases.

The genes are TRBV7-9 and TRBJ1-3; a possible D gene is TRBD1 (5 bases). The germline V gene encodes CDR1 SEHNR and CDR2 FQNEAQ (reference sequence). V was pared by 5 bases and J by 8 bases, with 22 bases between. The CDR3 runs 16 residues. This chain's CDR3 is CASSPGRTRVSDTIYF. As DNA, the CDR3 is TGTGCCAGCAGCCCGGGACGGACTAGAGTGTCGGACACCATATATTTT.

The gene calls are TRBV19 and TRBJ1-3; D perhaps matches TRBD1 (5 bases). CDR3 length equals 15 residues. Between the trimmed V and J ends, which lost 1 base and 4 bases, there was a span of 11 bases. Germline CDR1 reads LNHDA; CDR2 reads SQIVND (reference sequence). CDR3 coding DNA: TGTGCCAGTAGTATAGCCGACAGACCCGGAAACACCATATATTTT. Translation: CASSIADRPGNTIYF.

V gene TRBV5-6 combines with J gene TRBJ1-5; TRBD1 aligns across 7 bases. CDR1 SGHDT and CDR2 YYEEEE come from the germline V gene. The CDR3 has 16 amino acids. Trimming at V came to 4 bases and at J to 4 bases, leaving 11 bases not matched to a gene. CDR3 nucleotides: TGTGCCAGCAGCCACGGACGTGGGACAGCTAATCAGCCCCAGCATTTT. This translates into CASSHGRGTANQPQHF.

The rearrangement links TRBV15 to TRBJ2-2; tentative D call: TRBD2 (6 bases). This CDR3 contains 14 residues. With 0 bases removed from V and 7 bases from J, the gap between germline ends came to 9 bases. Germline V lookup: CDR1 LNHNV, CDR2 YYDKDF (reference sequence). The CDR3 nucleotides read TGTGCCACCAGCAGAGAAGGGACTGGCGGGGAGCTGTTTTTT. This sequence encodes CATSREGTGGELFF.

The chain has TRBV7-3 and TRBJ2-1; TRBD1 agrees at 8 bases. V gave up 2 bases and J gave up 8 bases; unmatched junction bases: 8. Germline lookup yields CDR1 SGHTA and CDR2 FQGTGA. The CDR3 has 15 residues. CDR3 protein: CASSLGQGAHDEQFF. The DNA of the CDR3 is TGTGCCAGCAGCTTAGGGCAGGGGGCGCATGATGAGCAGTTCTTC.

This chain connects TRBV4-1 to TRBJ1-3; no definite D call. Germline V lookup: CDR1 MGHRA, CDR2 YSYEKL. V was trimmed by 0 bases and J by 0 bases, leaving 15 bases between them. The CDR3 totals 18 residues. The CDR3 region is CASSQDNEGIGSGNTIYF. CDR3 nucleotide sequence: TGCGCCAGCAGCCAAGATAATGAGGGAATAGGCTCTGGAAACACCATATATTTT.

The V gene is TRBV4-1, the J gene TRBJ1-1; 9 bases align to TRBD1. J lost 3 bases, V lost 3 bases, and 8 bases had no gene match. This CDR3 contains 16 residues. CDR1 and CDR2 from the germline V gene are MGHRA and YSYEKL. CDR3 sequence (DNA): TGCGCCAGCAGCCACGGGGACAGGGTCTTAGACACTGAAGCTTTCTTT. Its translation is CASSHGDRVLDTEAFF.

Concerning this clone: Other DNA sequences in this specimen translate into the identical CDR3. The chain combines TRBV28 with TRBJ2-3, with a weak D call TRBD1 (5 bases). The CDR3 covers 13 residues. V shed 3 bases and J shed 6 bases, with 10 bases lying between them. The germline CDR1 and CDR2 sequences are MDHEN and SYDVKM. The CDR3 region is CASSLSRVDTQYF. The CDR3 DNA sequence: TGTGCCAGCAGTTTGTCCAGGGTCGATACGCAGTATTTT.

DNA for the CDR3: TGTGCCGGGGGGAGCGGGAGAACAGATACGCAGTATTTT. Amino acid sequence: CAGGSGRTDTQYF. V is TRBV7-2 and J is TRBJ2-3, with 8 nucleotides matching TRBD2. V lost 11 bases and J lost 3; bases outside the gene matches: 7. This CDR3 comprises 13 residues. Germline lookup yields CDR1 SGHTA and CDR2 FQGNSA.

CDR3 coding DNA: TGCAGTGCTAGGACATTCTATGGCTACACCTTC. Translating gives CSARTFYGYTF. This chain uses TRBV20-1 with TRBJ1-2; no reliable D call. Germline CDR1 DFQATT, CDR2 SNEGSKA (reference sequence). V was pared by 3 bases and J by 4 bases, with 6 bases between. The CDR3 totals 11 residues.

The chain is built from TRBV7-2 and TRBJ2-2, with 7 bases identical to TRBD2. CDR1 and CDR2 (germline): SGHTA, FQGNSA. Unmatched junction bases numbered 3, after V lost 4 bases and J lost 1 base. This CDR3 comprises 15 residues. The chain's CDR3 is CASSSGLGNTGELFF. The CDR3 DNA is TGTGCCAGCAGCTCCGGACTAGGGAACACCGGGGAGCTGTTTTTT.

J is TRBJ2-7 and V is TRBV28; D gene unclear. V lost 8 bases and J lost 3, with 14 bases in between. Germline CDR1 is MDHEN and CDR2 is SYDVKM. CDR3 length equals 13 residues. Here the CDR3 reads CASLEADYYEQYF. The CDR3 DNA reads TGTGCCAGCCTCGAGGCGGATTACTACGAGCAGTACTTC.

The chain joins TRBV29-1 to TRBJ2-1; 8 bases match TRBD1. The V segment lost 3 bases and the J segment 6 bases; nucleotides outside the gene matches: 1. Germline V gives CDR1 SQVTM, CDR2 ANQGSEA. The CDR3 has 12 amino acids. CDR3 sequence reads: CSVDGTGNEQFF. For the CDR3, the DNA is TGCAGCGTTGATGGGACAGGCAATGAGCAGTTCTTC.

The chain combines TRBV18 with TRBJ1-4; the D gene is possibly TRBD1 (5 bases). Trimming cost V 3 bases and J 8 bases, with 10 bases left between them. The length of the CDR3 is 13 residues. CDR1 and CDR2 (germline): KGHSH, LQKENI. This chain's CDR3 is CASSPLDSEKLFF. CDR3 sequence (DNA): TGTGCCAGCTCACCCCTCGACAGCGAAAAACTGTTTTTT.

The chain is built from TRBV5-8 and TRBJ2-1; TRBD1 agrees at 7 bases. CDR1 and CDR2 (germline): SGHTS, YDEGEE. CDR3 length equals 14 residues. V shed 1 base, J shed 10 bases, and the junction held 8 bases outside the gene matches. The CDR3 bases are TGTGCCAGCAGCTTGCAGGTCGACAGGGAAGAGCAGTTCTTC. Protein: CASSLQVDREEQFF. Looking up the rest from reference TRBV5-8 and TRBJ2-1 gives the full variable domain: EAGVTQSPTHLIKTRGQQATLRCSPISGHTSVYWYQQALGLGLQFLLWYDEGEERNRGNFPPRFSGRQFPNYSSELNVNALELEDSALYLCASSLQVDREEQFFGPGTRLTVL.